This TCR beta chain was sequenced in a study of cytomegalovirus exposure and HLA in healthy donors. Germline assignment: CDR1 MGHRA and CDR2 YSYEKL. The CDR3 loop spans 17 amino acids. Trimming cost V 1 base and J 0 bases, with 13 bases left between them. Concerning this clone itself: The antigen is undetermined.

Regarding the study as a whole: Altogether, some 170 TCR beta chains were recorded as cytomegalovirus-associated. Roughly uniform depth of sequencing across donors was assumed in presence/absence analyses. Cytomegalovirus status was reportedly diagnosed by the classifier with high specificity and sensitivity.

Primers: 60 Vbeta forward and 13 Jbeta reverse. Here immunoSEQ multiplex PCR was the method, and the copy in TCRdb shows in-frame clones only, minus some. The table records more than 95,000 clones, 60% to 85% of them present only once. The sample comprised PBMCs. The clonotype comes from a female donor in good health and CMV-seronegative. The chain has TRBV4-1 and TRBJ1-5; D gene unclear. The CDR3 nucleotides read TGCGCCAGCAGCCAAGTTGTTTTGAGGGATAGCAATCAGCCCCAGCATTTT. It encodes CASSQVVLRDSNQPQHF.